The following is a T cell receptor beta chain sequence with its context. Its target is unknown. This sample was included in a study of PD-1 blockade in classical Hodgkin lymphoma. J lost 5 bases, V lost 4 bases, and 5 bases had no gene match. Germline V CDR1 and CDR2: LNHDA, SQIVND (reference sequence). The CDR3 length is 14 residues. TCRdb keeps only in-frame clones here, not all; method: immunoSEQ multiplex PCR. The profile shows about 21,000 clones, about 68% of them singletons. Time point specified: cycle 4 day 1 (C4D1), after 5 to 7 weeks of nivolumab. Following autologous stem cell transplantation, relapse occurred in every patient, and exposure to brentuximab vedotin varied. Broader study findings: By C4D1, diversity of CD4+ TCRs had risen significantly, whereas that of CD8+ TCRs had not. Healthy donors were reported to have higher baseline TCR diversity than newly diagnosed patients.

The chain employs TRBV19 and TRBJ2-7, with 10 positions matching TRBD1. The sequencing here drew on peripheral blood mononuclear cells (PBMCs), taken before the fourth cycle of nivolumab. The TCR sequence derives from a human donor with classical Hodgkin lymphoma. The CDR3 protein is CASSRTGGSHEQYF. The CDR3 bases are TGTGCCAGTAGTAGGACAGGGGGGTCCCACGAGCAGTACTTC.